This entry concerns a single T cell receptor (beta chain). Its antigen remains unknown. The V end lost 7 bases, the J end lost 7 bases, and 14 bases lay between the germline ends. The CDR3 contains 13 residues. This sample was included in a study of response to subunit inactivated influenza vaccine. General observations from the study: Authors suggested each seasonal flu vaccination may recruit only limited numbers of new T cells.

TCRdb reprocessed the RT-PCR reads with MiXCR, giving one entry per CDR3 protein. The sample yields 290,000 or so distinct CDR3 sequences, approximately 20% seen once. The sample here was PBMCs from blood, taken 21 months after vaccination. The clonotype was recovered from a man between 45 and 75 years old who received an inactivated influenza vaccine. The V call is TRBV12-3 or TRBV12-4, the J call TRBJ1-5; tentative D call: TRBD1 (5 bases). The CDR3 region is CASNRRVGQPQHF. The CDR3 nucleotides are TGTGCCAGCAACCGCAGGGTAGGGCAGCCCCAGCATTTT.